This T cell receptor beta chain is drawn from a study of identical twins. The study's findings and limits: Invariant MAIT and iNKT cells are populations that could partly confound zero-insertion analyses. Out-of-frame alpha sequences shared by twins showed excess low generation probability.

Template switching (which added a universal primer site) was used, and cDNA carried unique molecular identifiers. One entry per CDR3 protein results from TCRdb running MiXCR on the 5' RACE reads. The table lists 420,000 or so distinct CDR3 sequences, under 20% of them singletons, with 10% to 15% in the top ten. Every donor was a healthy Caucasian. The germline gives CDR1 DFQATT, CDR2 SNEGSKA (reference sequence). This CDR3 is built from 16 residues. J lost 2 bases, V lost 5 bases, and 12 bases had no gene match. On this clonotype itself: Its antigen is as yet unknown.

The sequence was obtained from a man in his fifties in good health. The chain has TRBV20-1 and TRBJ1-5, with TRBD1 matching 7 bases. Sequencing was done on a sample of naive T cells sorted from blood. CDR3 loop: CSAPPKAGQGNQPQHF. The CDR3 nucleotides are TGCAGTGCTCCCCCTAAAGCCGGACAGGGCAATCAGCCCCAGCATTTT.